The next 17 T cell receptor beta chains were all read from a single sample in a study of beta chain features in type 1 diabetes. Study conclusions and caveats: Shorter TCRB CDR3s, moderately but significantly so, marked every one of the four CD4+ subsets in Type 1 diabetes patients.

All of the isolated RNA was reverse transcribed, so expressed TCRB transcripts were sequenced. Assay used: immunoSEQ multiplex PCR; TCRdb lists only in-frame clones, some missing. This table holds 150,000 or so clones, just over 8% found once. No antigen is known for these receptors. Sequenced: central memory CD4+ T cells from blood. These receptors were obtained from a woman aged 18-35 years with type 1 diabetes.

In its sample, this clone was seen a few times. The chain joins TRBV29-1 to TRBJ1-2; possibly TRBD1 for D (6 bases). The CDR3 contains 12 residues. Germline V gene sequence: CDR1 SQVTM, CDR2 ANQGSEA. The V gene lost 4 bases and the J gene lost 7 bases, with 13 bases spanning the gap. CDR3 DNA sequence: TGCAGCGTTGTGGGGGGGGCGATTGGCTACACCTTC. It encodes CSVVGGAIGYTF.

The gene calls are TRBV5-1 and TRBJ2-7; D might be TRBD2 (6 bases). The CDR3 is 16 residues long. The germline gives CDR1 SGHRS, CDR2 YFSETQ. V lost 6 bases to trimming and J lost 6 bases, with 25 bases between them. In nucleotides, the CDR3 is TGCGCCAGCACCCCGAGGGGCGGGGTGACGAATAGCGAGCAGTACTTC. Translated: CASTPRGGVTNSEQYF. The whole variable domain, remainder taken from reference TRBV5-1 and TRBJ2-7, is KAGVTQTPRYLIKTRGQQVTLSCSPISGHRSVSWYQQTPGQGLQFLFEYFSETQRNKGNFPGRFSGRQFSNSRSEMNVSTLELGDSALYLCASTPRGGVTNSEQYFGPGTRLTVT.

This clone was seen only a few times. V usage is TRBV11-2 and J usage is TRBJ1-2; D is uncertain. Trimming took 1 base from V and 3 from J, leaving 9 bases between them. The CDR3 has 14 residues. CDR1 and CDR2 from the germline V gene are SGHAT and FQNNGV. The CDR3 DNA sequence: TGTGCCAGCAGCTTAGGGCCTCTTGACTATGGCTACACCTTC. Its translation is CASSLGPLDYGYTF. Full variable domain (outside the CDR3, taken from reference TRBV11-2 and TRBJ1-2): EAGVAQSPRYKIIEKRQSVAFWCNPISGHATLYWYQQILGQGPKLLIQFQNNGVVDDSQLPKDRFSAERLKGVDSTLKIQPAKLEDSAVYLCASSLGPLDYGYTFGSGTRLTVV.

The V and J genes are TRBV10-1 and TRBJ2-5; 8 bases align to TRBD2. Per the germline V gene, CDR1 is WNHNN and CDR2 is SYGVQD (reference sequence). The CDR3 loop spans 13 amino acids. The ends lost 6 bases at V and 5 bases at J; junction bases unmatched: 5. The CDR3 is CASSRTSQETQYF. CDR3 DNA sequence: TGCGCCAGCAGCCGGACTAGCCAGGAGACCCAGTACTTC.

The chain couples TRBV6-4 to TRBJ2-7; weak D call: TRBD1 (6 bases). The germline V gene has CDR1 MRHNA and CDR2 SNTAGT. The CDR3 totals 16 residues. The germline V and J ends were trimmed by 5 bases and 2 bases, with 19 bases remaining between them. The CDR3 nucleotides read TGTGCCAGCAGTCCCCCGGACAGTGGGGAGACCTACGAGCAGTACTTC. This translates into CASSPPDSGETYEQYF.

This clone was seen just once. The chain carries TRBV5-1 and TRBJ2-7, with D tentatively TRBD1 (6 bases). V was cut by 0 bases and J by 2 bases, with 9 bases left in between. This CDR3 is 14 amino acids long. CDR1 and CDR2 from the germline V gene are SGHRS and YFSETQ. The DNA of the CDR3 is TGCGCCAGCAGCTTGGGGACAGAAGCCTACGAGCAGTACTTC. It translates to CASSLGTEAYEQYF.

Regarding this clone: A read error may account for a junction end that differs from germline. The chain recombines TRBV7-7 with TRBJ2-3; 14 nucleotides match TRBD2. The CDR3 runs 16 residues. Germline-derived CDR1 and CDR2 are SSHAT and FNYEAQ (reference sequence). CDR3 coding DNA: TGTGCTAGCAGCCAGGGACTAGCGGGAGTTGCCGATACGCAGTATTTT. Protein sequence: CASSQGLAGVADTQYF. The variable domain in full, with the rest retrieved from reference TRBV7-7 and TRBJ2-3, is GAGVSQSPRYKVTKRGQDVTLRCDPISSHATLYWYQQALGQGPEFLTYFNYEAQPDKSGLPSDRFSAERPEGSISTLTIQRTEQRDSAMYRCASSQGLAGVADTQYFGPGTRLTVL.

This clone has only a few counts. The chain employs TRBV30 and TRBJ2-3; TRBD2 agrees at 10 bases. With V trimmed by 5 bases and J by 3 bases, 5 bases remained unmatched. The CDR3 runs 14 residues. Germline V gene lookup returns CDR1 GTSNPN and CDR2 SVGIG (reference sequence). The CDR3 coding sequence is TGTGCCTGGGACCTAGCGGGAGTAACAGATACGCAGTATTTT. Residues: CAWDLAGVTDTQYF.

The chain recombines TRBV5-4 with TRBJ2-7, with a possible D match to TRBD2 (7 bases). The CDR3 extends over 14 amino acids. Germline loops: CDR1 SGHNT, CDR2 YYREEE (reference sequence). The V gene lost 0 bases and the J gene lost 7 bases, with 14 bases spanning the gap. The CDR3 sequence: CASSLAGGLGEQYF. CDR3 DNA sequence: TGTGCCAGCAGCTTGGCGGGGGGCCTGGGGGAGCAGTACTTC.

This clone turned up a few times. The chain combines TRBV29-1 with TRBJ1-5, with a tentative D call TRBD1 (6 bases). This CDR3 is 13 amino acids long. From germline, CDR1 is SQVTM and CDR2 ANQGSEA. Trimming left V 4 bases short and J 7 bases short, with 14 bases between. The DNA for the CDR3 is TGCAGCGTTGCAGAACAGGGTAACCAGCCCCAGCATTTT. Translation gives CSVAEQGNQPQHF.

The J gene is TRBJ2-5, the V gene TRBV4-3, with D uncertain. This CDR3 is 15 amino acids long. Deletions cut 0 bases from V and 4 bases from J, with 12 bases between. Looked up from germline, CDR1 is LGHNA and CDR2 is YSLEER. CDR3 in DNA: TGCGCCAGCAGCCAAGATTTTATGCGAGCAGAGACCCAGTACTTC. It encodes CASSQDFMRAETQYF.

The V and J genes are TRBV7-2 and TRBJ2-7, with TRBD1 matching 7 bases. This CDR3 comprises 17 residues. Germline values: CDR1 SGHTA, CDR2 FQGNSA. V was pared by 5 bases and J by 0 bases, with 13 bases of the junction left unmatched. The CDR3 DNA sequence: TGTGCCAGCAGCCTCCTTCACAGGGGCCGGGGCTCCTACGAGCAGTACTTC. Protein: CASSLLHRGRGSYEQYF.

A few counts support this clone. V usage is TRBV29-1 and J usage is TRBJ1-2, with D perhaps matching TRBD1 (5 bases). Trimming left V 6 bases short and J 8 bases short, with 19 bases between. In germline, CDR1 is SQVTM, CDR2 ANQGSEA. There are 13 residues in the CDR3. Here the CDR3 DNA reads TGCAGCGTGCCCGGGACTCAAGAGGGGGGCTACACCTTC. It codes for CSVPGTQEGGYTF. Looking up the rest from reference TRBV29-1 and TRBJ1-2 gives the full variable domain: SAVISQKPSRDICQRGTSLTIQCQVDSQVTMMFWYRQQPGQSLTLIATANQGSEATYESGFVIDKFPISRPNLTFSTLTVSNMSPEDSSIYLCSVPGTQEGGYTFGSGTRLTVV.

The V call is TRBV9, the J call TRBJ2-3, with D possibly being TRBD2 (5 bases). The CDR3 has 16 residues. Germline CDR1 and CDR2: SGDLS and YYNGEE. The V gene lost 0 bases and the J gene lost 6 bases, with 17 bases spanning the gap. CDR3: CASSVGPPTSIDTQYF. CDR3 nucleotide sequence: TGTGCCAGCAGCGTAGGGCCACCCACTAGTATCGATACGCAGTATTTT.

This chain joins TRBV4-1 and TRBJ2-7, with D maybe TRBD2 (5 bases). Trimming removed 0 bases at V and 2 bases at J, with 11 bases between. This CDR3 is built from 15 residues. Germline V gene data show CDR1 as MGHRA and CDR2 as YSYEKL. The CDR3: CASSQDRRETYEQYF. Written as DNA, the CDR3 is TGCGCCAGCAGCCAAGATCGACGGGAAACCTACGAGCAGTACTTC.

This clone was detected only a few times. This chain links TRBV11-2 with TRBJ1-2, with 7 bases lining up with TRBD1. The trim removed 1 base at V and 5 bases at J, leaving 7 bases unmatched. There are 15 residues in the CDR3. The germline CDR1 and CDR2 sequences are SGHAT and FQNNGV. This CDR3 is CASSLVDREGYGYTF. CDR3 nucleotide sequence: TGTGCCAGCAGCTTAGTAGACAGGGAAGGGTATGGCTACACCTTC. Full variable domain (remainder filled in from reference TRBV11-2 and TRBJ1-2): EAGVAQSPRYKIIEKRQSVAFWCNPISGHATLYWYQQILGQGPKLLIQFQNNGVVDDSQLPKDRFSAERLKGVDSTLKIQPAKLEDSAVYLCASSLVDREGYGYTFGSGTRLTVV.

This clone was seen only a few times. This sequence joins TRBV6-1 and TRBJ2-1; D remains unclear. Deletions cut 2 bases from V and 7 bases from J, with 9 bases between. CDR3 length: 13 residues. Looked up from germline, CDR1 is MNHNS and CDR2 is SASEGT. In DNA, the CDR3 is TGTGCCAGCAGTGAATCAGGAATGAATGAGCAGTTCTTC. Protein sequence: CASSESGMNEQFF.